This T cell receptor (beta chain) originates from a study of blood T cell repertoires in COVID-19. Study context: Samples representing acute and convalescent COVID-19 were sourced from the United States, Italy and Spain. PBMCs, B-cell-depleted T cells, or T cells provided the cDNA or gDNA that made up the material.

CDR1 and CDR2 from the germline V gene are SGHDN and FVKESK. V trimming: 1 base; J trimming: 7 bases; junction bases outside the gene matches: 1. The CDR3 sequence is 13 residues long. As processed by the authors: Amplified reference gene primers provided the basis for estimating nucleated cell counts. Method: immunoSEQ multiplex PCR; TCRdb's copy keeps in-frame clones and lacks some. The D gene and trimming were derived from the DNA, and the V and J assignments and clone size from that table. The profile shows about 440,000 clones, about 91% of them singletons. The gene calls are TRBV14 and TRBJ2-1, with TRBD2 matching over 7 bases. The sequenced material came from peripheral blood. The receptor comes from a woman aged 50 to 65 with COVID-19, enrolled during active disease. This chain's CDR3 is CASSQGEGNEQFF. Here the CDR3 DNA reads TGTGCCAGCAGCCAAGGGGAGGGAAATGAGCAGTTCTTC.